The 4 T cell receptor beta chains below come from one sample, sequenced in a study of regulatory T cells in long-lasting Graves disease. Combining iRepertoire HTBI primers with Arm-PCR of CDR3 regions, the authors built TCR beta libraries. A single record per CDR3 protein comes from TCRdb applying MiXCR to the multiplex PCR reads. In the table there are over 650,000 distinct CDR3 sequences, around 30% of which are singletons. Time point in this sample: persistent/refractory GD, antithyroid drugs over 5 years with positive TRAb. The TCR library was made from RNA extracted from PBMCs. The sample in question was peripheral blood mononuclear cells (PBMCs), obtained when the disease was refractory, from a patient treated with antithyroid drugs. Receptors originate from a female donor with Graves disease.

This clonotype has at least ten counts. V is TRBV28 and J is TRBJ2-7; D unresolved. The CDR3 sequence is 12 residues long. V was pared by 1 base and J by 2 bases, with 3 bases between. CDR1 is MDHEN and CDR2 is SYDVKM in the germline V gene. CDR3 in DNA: TGTGCCAGCAGTTTATTGCCCTACGAGCAGTACTTC. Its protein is CASSLLPYEQYF. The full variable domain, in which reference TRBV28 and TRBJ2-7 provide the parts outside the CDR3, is DVKVTQSSRYLVKRTGEKVFLECVQDMDHENMFWYRQDPGLGLRLIYFSYDVKMKEKGDIPEGYSVSREKKERFSLILESASTNQTSMYLCASSLLPYEQYFGPGTRLTVT.

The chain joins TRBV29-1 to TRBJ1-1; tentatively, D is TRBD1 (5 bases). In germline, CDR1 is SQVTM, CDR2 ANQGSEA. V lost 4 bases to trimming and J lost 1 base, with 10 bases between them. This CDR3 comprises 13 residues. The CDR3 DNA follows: TGCAGCGTTGGGCTCGGGGCGAACACTGAAGCTTTCTTT. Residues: CSVGLGANTEAFF.

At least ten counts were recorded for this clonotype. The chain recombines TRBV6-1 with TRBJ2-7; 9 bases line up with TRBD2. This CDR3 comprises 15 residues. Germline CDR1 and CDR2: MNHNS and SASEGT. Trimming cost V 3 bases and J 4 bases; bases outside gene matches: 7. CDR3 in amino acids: CASSDVSGSRYEQYF. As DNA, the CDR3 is TGTGCCAGCAGTGACGTTAGCGGGAGCAGGTACGAGCAGTACTTC.

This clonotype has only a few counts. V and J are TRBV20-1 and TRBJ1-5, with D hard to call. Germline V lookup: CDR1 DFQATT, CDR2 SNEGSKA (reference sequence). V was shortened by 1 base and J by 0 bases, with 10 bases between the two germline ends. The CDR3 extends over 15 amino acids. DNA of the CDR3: TGCAGTGCTAGAGTTACCCTGGATAGCAATCAGCCCCAGCATTTT. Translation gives CSARVTLDSNQPQHF.